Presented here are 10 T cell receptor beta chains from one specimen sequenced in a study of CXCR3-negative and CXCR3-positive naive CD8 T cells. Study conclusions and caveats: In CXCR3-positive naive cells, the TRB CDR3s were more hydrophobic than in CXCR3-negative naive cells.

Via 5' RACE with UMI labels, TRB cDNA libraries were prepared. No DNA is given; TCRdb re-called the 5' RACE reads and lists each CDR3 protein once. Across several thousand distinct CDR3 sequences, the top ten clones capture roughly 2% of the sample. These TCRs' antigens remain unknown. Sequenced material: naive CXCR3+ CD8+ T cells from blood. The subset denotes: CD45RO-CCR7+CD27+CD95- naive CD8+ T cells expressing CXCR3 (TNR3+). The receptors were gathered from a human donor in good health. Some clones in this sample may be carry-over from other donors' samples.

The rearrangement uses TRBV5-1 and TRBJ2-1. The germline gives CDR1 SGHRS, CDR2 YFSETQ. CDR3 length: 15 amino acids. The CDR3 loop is CASSLETGAHNEQFF.

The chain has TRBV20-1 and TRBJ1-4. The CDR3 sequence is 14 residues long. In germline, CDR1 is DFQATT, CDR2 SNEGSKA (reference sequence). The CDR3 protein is CSARDGYSHEKLFF.

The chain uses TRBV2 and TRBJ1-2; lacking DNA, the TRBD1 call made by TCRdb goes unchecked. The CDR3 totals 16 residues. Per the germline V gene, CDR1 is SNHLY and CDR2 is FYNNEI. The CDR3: CASSEIYTGGAYGYTF.

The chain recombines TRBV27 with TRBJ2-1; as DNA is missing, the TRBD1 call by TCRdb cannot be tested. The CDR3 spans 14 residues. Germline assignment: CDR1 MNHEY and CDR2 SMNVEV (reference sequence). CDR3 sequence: CASSSLYRVDEQFF.

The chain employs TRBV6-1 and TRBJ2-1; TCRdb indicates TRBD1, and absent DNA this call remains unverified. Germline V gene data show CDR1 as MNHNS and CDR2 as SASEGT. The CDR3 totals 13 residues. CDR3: CASSEDSGYEQFF.

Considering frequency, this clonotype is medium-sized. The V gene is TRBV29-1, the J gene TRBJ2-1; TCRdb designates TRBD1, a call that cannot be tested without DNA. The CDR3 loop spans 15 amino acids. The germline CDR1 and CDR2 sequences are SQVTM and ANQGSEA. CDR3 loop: CSVEDRGVRGNEQFF.

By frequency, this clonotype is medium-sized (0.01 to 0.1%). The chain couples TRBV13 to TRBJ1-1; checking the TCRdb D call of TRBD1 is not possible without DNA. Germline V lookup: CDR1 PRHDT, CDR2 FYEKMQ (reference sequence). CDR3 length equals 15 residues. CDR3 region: CASSYEGRMNTEAFF.

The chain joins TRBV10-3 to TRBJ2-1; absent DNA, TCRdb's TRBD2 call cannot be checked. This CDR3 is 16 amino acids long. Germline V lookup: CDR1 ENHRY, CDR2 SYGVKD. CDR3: CAISERLAGVKDEQFF.

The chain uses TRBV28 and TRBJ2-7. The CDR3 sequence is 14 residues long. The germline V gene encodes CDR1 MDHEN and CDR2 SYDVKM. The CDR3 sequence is CASSLWGTSYEQYF.

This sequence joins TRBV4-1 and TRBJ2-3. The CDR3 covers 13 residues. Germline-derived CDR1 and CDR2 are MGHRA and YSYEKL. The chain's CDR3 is CASSPWITDTQYF.